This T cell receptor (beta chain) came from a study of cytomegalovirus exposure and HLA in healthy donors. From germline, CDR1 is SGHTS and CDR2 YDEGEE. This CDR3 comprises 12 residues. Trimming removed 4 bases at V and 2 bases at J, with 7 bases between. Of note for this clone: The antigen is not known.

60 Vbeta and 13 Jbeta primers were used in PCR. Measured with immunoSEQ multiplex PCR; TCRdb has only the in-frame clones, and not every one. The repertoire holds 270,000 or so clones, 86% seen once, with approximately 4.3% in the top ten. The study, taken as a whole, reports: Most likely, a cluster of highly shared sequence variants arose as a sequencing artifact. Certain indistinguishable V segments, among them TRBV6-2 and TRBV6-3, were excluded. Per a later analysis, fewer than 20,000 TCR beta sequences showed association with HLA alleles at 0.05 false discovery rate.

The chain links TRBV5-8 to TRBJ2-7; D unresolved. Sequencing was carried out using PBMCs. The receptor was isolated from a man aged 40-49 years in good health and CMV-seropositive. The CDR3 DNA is TGTGCCAGCAGCCCCCTACCCTACGAGCAGTACTTC. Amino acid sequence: CASSPLPYEQYF.